The next 5 T cell receptor beta chains were all read from a single sample in a study of CD8 T cells in ankylosing spondylitis. TCRdb reprocessed the 5' RACE reads with MiXCR, giving one entry per CDR3 protein. The table shows some 37,000 distinct CDR3 sequences, with 6% occurring only once. The sequencing input was blood, either unsorted or a sorted T cell fraction (not recorded which). The receptor set was obtained from a male donor with ankylosing spondylitis or in good health (not recorded which).

This clonotype was recorded many times. The chain recombines TRBV29-1 with TRBJ2-6; D is undetermined. The CDR3 extends over 12 amino acids. The germline CDR1 and CDR2 sequences are SQVTM and ANQGSEA. Trimming pared 7 bases from V and 0 bases from J, leaving 4 bases between. The CDR3 loop reads CSAVSGANVLTF. DNA of the CDR3: TGCAGCGCGGTCTCTGGGGCCAACGTCCTGACTTTC.

There are many counts of this clonotype. The chain joins TRBV4-2 to TRBJ2-2; 9 nucleotides match TRBD2. J was trimmed by 0 bases and V by 1 base; bases with no gene match: 3. Germline CDR1 is LGHNA and CDR2 is YNFKEQ. The length of the CDR3 is 17 residues. CDR3 protein: CASSQVASGTNTGELFF. The DNA of the CDR3 is TGTGCCAGCAGCCAAGTGGCTAGCGGGACGAACACCGGGGAGCTGTTTTTT.

At least ten counts were recorded for this clonotype. The rearrangement joins TRBV25-1 to TRBJ2-1, with 7 positions matching TRBD1. Germline V lookup: CDR1 MGHDK, CDR2 SYGVNS. The V and J ends lost 4 bases and 0 bases, in that order; junction bases with no gene match: 9. The CDR3 extends over 17 amino acids. The CDR3 region has the DNA TGTGCCAGCAGTGGACCCAACAGGGGCTTCTCCTACAATGAGCAGTTCTTC. Protein sequence: CASSGPNRGFSYNEQFF.

This clonotype was seen repeatedly, ten times or more. The chain couples TRBV6-2 or TRBV6-3 to TRBJ2-5; D is undetermined. V shed 6 bases and J shed 5 bases, with 7 bases lying between them. The CDR3 consists of 11 residues. Germline V gene lookup returns CDR1 MNHEY and CDR2 SVGEGT. The CDR3 bases are TGTGCCAGCAGCGCTCGGGAGACCCAGTACTTC. This sequence encodes CASSARETQYF.

This clonotype was detected ten times or more. The gene calls are TRBV6-5 and TRBJ2-7, with 7 bases fitting TRBD1. The CDR3 consists of 14 residues. Unmatched junction bases numbered 5, after V lost 4 bases and J lost 2 bases. Germline V gene sequence: CDR1 MNHEY, CDR2 SVGAGI. The CDR3 loop is CASSLNRGPYEQYF. In DNA form, the CDR3 reads TGTGCCAGCAGTTTGAACAGGGGCCCCTACGAGCAGTACTTC.